This is a list of T cell receptor beta chains from one sample in a study of a mutant IDH1 vaccine in newly diagnosed glioma. Using immunoSEQ multiplex PCR, the repertoire was profiled, and TCRdb retains in-frame clones only, with some absent. The sample contains about 54,000 clones, over 70% of which appear only once. These receptors' targets are unknown. Here the sequenced sample was PBMCs, taken from a glioma patient whose treatment included an IDH1 peptide vaccine. The receptors shown here come from a man aged 30-40 years with glioma. Each CDR3 is given with its conserved first and last residue. The D gene is left open where the match is weak. Rows may omit the clone size; those that give it use once, few, many or a size class.

size,J,V,D,CDR3,DNA
.,TRBJ1-3,TRBV6-5,TRBD1,CASSRSRDRGNTIYF,TGTGCCAGCAGCCGGAGCCGGGACAGGGGTAACACCATATATTTT
.,TRBJ2-3,TRBV7-9,.,CASSLASDTQYF,TGTGCCAGCAGCTTAGCTTCAGATACGCAGTATTTT
.,TRBJ2-7,TRBV6-5,TRBD1,CASISDRGLEQYF,TGTGCCAGCATCTCGGACAGGGGCCTTGAGCAGTACTTC
.,TRBJ2-7,TRBV5-5,.,CASSTPYEQYF,TGTGCCAGCAGCACCCCGTACGAGCAGTACTTC
.,TRBJ1-2,TRBV5-5,TRBD1,CASSLEAGGFYGYTF,TGTGCCAGCAGCTTGGAGGCAGGGGGCTTCTATGGCTACACCTTC
.,TRBJ1-5,TRBV19,.,CASSINSAKLYSNQPQHF,TGTGCCAGTAGTATAAACTCCGCGAAGTTATATAGCAATCAGCCCCAGCATTTT
.,TRBJ2-5,TRBV19,.,CASSTWGETQYF,TGTGCCAGTAGTACCTGGGGCGAGACCCAGTACTTC
.,TRBJ2-5,TRBV4-2,TRBD1,CASSQGEGGSGRETQYF,TGTGCCAGCAGCCAAGGAGAAGGGGGCTCCGGAAGAGAGACCCAGTACTTC
.,TRBJ1-6,TRBV30,.,CAWSRLAISNSPLHF,TGTGCCTGGAGTAGATTGGCCATAAGTAATTCACCCCTCCACTTT
.,TRBJ2-1,TRBV7-2,.,CASSPRGLGNEQFF,TGTGCCAGCAGCCCCCGGGGGCTCGGGAATGAGCAGTTCTTC
few,TRBJ1-1,TRBV5-1,.,CASSFSIMDTEAFF,TGCGCCAGCAGCTTCTCGATCATGGACACTGAAGCTTTCTTT
.,TRBJ2-2,TRBV28,.,CASSSGLLNTGELFF,TGTGCCAGCAGTTCAGGTTTATTGAACACCGGGGAGCTGTTTTTT
.,TRBJ1-2,TRBV6-1,.,CASTSDRFNYGYTF,TGTGCCAGCACCTCGGACAGATTTAACTATGGCTACACCTTC
.,TRBJ1-2,TRBV7-8,.,CASSVPGSGYGYTF,TGTGCCAGCAGCGTACCGGGAAGTGGGTATGGCTACACCTTC
.,TRBJ1-2,TRBV19,.,CASGQLSYGYTF,TGTGCCAGTGGACAGCTAAGCTATGGCTACACCTTC
.,TRBJ2-7,TRBV29-1,TRBD2,CSVGFPWTSGRYEQYF,TGCAGCGTTGGGTTCCCCTGGACTAGCGGGAGATACGAGCAGTACTTC
.,TRBJ2-1,TRBV7-9,TRBD2,CASSPQHGGASRDEQFF,TGTGCCAGCAGCCCCCAGCACGGGGGGGCCAGTAGAGATGAGCAGTTCTTC
.,TRBJ1-5,TRBV19,.,CASSITVTQPQHF,TGTGCCAGTAGTATAACGGTGACTCAGCCCCAGCATTTT
.,TRBJ1-2,TRBV5-1,.,CASSLGQGGNYGYTF,TGCGCCAGCAGCTTGGGTCAGGGTGGCAACTATGGCTACACCTTC
.,TRBJ2-5,TRBV6-5,.,CASSYGGETQYF,TGTGCCAGCAGTTACGGGGGGGAGACCCAGTACTTC
.,TRBJ2-5,TRBV6-5,TRBD1,CASSYLGQQETQYF,TGTGCCAGCAGTTACCTGGGACAGCAAGAGACCCAGTACTTC
.,TRBJ1-5,TRBV9,.,CASSPTGLANQPQHF,TGTGCCAGCAGCCCGACGGGGTTGGCCAATCAGCCCCAGCATTTT
.,TRBJ2-2,TRBV6-9,.,CASSYSGLYPNTGELFF,TGTGCCAGCAGTTATTCAGGGCTATACCCGAACACCGGGGAGCTGTTTTTT
.,TRBJ2-5,TRBV5-1,TRBD2,CASSLGLAGGGRRETQYF,TGCGCCAGCAGCTTGGGACTAGCGGGGGGAGGAAGGAGAGAGACCCAGTACTTC
.,TRBJ2-5,TRBV18,.,CASSPDRMETQYF,TGTGCCAGCTCACCGGACCGAATGGAGACCCAGTACTTC
.,TRBJ1-1,TRBV12-5,.,CASGSTRLNTEAFF,TGTGCTAGTGGTTCCACGAGGCTAAACACTGAAGCTTTCTTT
.,TRBJ2-1,TRBV9,.,CASTRSFNEQFF,TGTGCCAGCACGCGTAGTTTCAATGAGCAGTTCTTC
.,TRBJ2-3,TRBV4-2,TRBD2,CASSLRRTSGGEVDTQYF,TGTGCCAGCAGCCTTCGACGGACTAGCGGGGGGGAGGTAGATACGCAGTATTTT